The 26 T cell receptor beta chains in this list originate from one sample, sequenced in a study of blood T cell repertoires in COVID-19. The table came from immunoSEQ multiplex PCR; TCRdb's copy has only in-frame clones and leaves some out. The data hold more than 450,000 clones, with 87% observed a single time. Specimen: PBMCs or T cells enriched from blood (not recorded which). All receptors derive from a woman in her late teens or twenties who had recovered from COVID-19.

The V and J genes are TRBV9 and TRBJ2-5; 8 bases align to TRBD1. The V and J ends lost 4 bases and 4 bases, in that order; junction bases with no gene match: 6. The CDR3 contains 14 residues. Germline lookup yields CDR1 SGDLS and CDR2 YYNGEE. The CDR3 region has the DNA TGTGCCAGCAGCCACCCCGACAGGGGAGAGACCCAGTACTTC. Amino acid sequence: CASSHPDRGETQYF.

V is TRBV30 and J is TRBJ1-5, with TRBD1 as a possible D gene (5 bases). There are 15 residues in the CDR3. V lost 0 bases and J lost 4, with 13 bases in between. Germline CDR1 is GTSNPN and CDR2 is SVGIG (reference sequence). CDR3 DNA: TGTGCCTGGAGTGTAGGTGGCGGGACGAATCAGCCCCAGCATTTT. Translated, it gives CAWSVGGGTNQPQHF.

The V call is TRBV5-8, the J call TRBJ1-1; D remains ambiguous. The CDR3 spans 12 residues. V lost 4 bases, J lost 4 bases, and 8 bases lay in between. Germline V gene lookup returns CDR1 SGHTS and CDR2 YDEGEE. The CDR3 region is CASSMGGTEAFF. The CDR3 nucleotides are TGTGCCAGCAGCATGGGAGGCACTGAAGCTTTCTTT.

This rearrangement joins TRBV2 to TRBJ1-5, with 7 bases that match TRBD1. The junction had 10 bases not matched to a gene; V was cut back by 8 bases and J by 6 bases. The CDR3 sequence is 14 residues long. The germline V gene encodes CDR1 SNHLY and CDR2 FYNNEI. The CDR3 spells CASGGQAPSQPQHF. In DNA, the CDR3 is TGTGCCAGCGGAGGACAGGCCCCGAGTCAGCCCCAGCATTTT.

V and J are TRBV3-1 (or the pseudogene TRBV3-2) and TRBJ2-2; 7 bases align to TRBD1. Trimming removed 3 bases from V and 8 bases from J; junction bases left unmatched: 9. This CDR3 contains 15 residues. Germline V gives CDR1 LGHDT, CDR2 YNNKEL (reference sequence). The CDR3 coding sequence is TGTGCCAGCAGCCAGGTCCACAGGGGTTCGGGGGAGCTGTTTTTT. Protein product: CASSQVHRGSGELFF.

The chain employs TRBV7-9 and TRBJ2-3, with 7 nucleotides matching TRBD1. The CDR3 is 14 residues long. From germline, CDR1 is SEHNR and CDR2 FQNEAQ (reference sequence). V shed 1 base, J shed 8 bases, and the junction held 6 bases outside the gene matches. The CDR3, as DNA: TGTGCCAGCAGCTTAGGACAGGGAATCGGTACGCAGTATTTT. It translates to CASSLGQGIGTQYF.

The chain has TRBV28 and TRBJ2-7; 7 positions agree with TRBD1. V shed 2 bases and J 5 bases; nucleotides not matched to a gene: 12. This CDR3 spans 16 amino acids. CDR1 MDHEN and CDR2 SYDVKM come from the germline V gene. The CDR3 reads CASSLAQGSGFNEQYF. Written as DNA, the CDR3 is TGTGCCAGCAGTTTAGCACAGGGGAGTGGATTCAACGAGCAGTACTTC.

The chain employs TRBV28 and TRBJ2-2, with TRBD2 matching 11 bases. V shed 5 bases and J 9 bases; nucleotides not matched to a gene: 8. Germline CDR1 MDHEN, CDR2 SYDVKM. CDR3 length equals 15 residues. CDR3 in DNA: TGTGCCAGCAGTCTCTCTAGCGGGGGGAGGAGGGAGCTGTTTTTT. Protein sequence: CASSLSSGGRRELFF.

In DNA, the CDR3 is TGTGCCAGCAGTGACAGGGTCGCTGAGCAGTACTTC. Translated, it gives CASSDRVAEQYF. The chain has TRBV6-1 and TRBJ2-7; tentative D call: TRBD1 (5 bases). V was shortened by 3 bases and J by 7 bases, with 10 bases between the two germline ends. In germline, CDR1 is MNHNS, CDR2 SASEGT. The CDR3 consists of 12 residues.

The sample holds one count of this clone. The chain combines TRBV11-2 with TRBJ2-5; D gene ambiguous. Trimming cost V 3 bases and J 1 base, with 6 bases left between them. The CDR3 covers 13 residues. Germline values: CDR1 SGHAT, CDR2 FQNNGV. Here the CDR3 DNA reads TGTGCCAGCAGCTTCTTATCCCAAGAGACCCAGTACTTC. This translates into CASSFLSQETQYF.

J is TRBJ1-2 and V is TRBV4-1; 7 positions match TRBD1. There are 16 residues in the CDR3. V was pared by 1 base and J by 3 bases, with 8 bases of the junction left unmatched. The germline V gene has CDR1 MGHRA and CDR2 YSYEKL. In DNA, the CDR3 is TGCGCCAGCAGCCAAGGAGGGACAGAAATCCACTATGGCTACACCTTC. Translated: CASSQGGTEIHYGYTF.

The chain combines TRBV7-9 with TRBJ1-1; no firm D call. This CDR3 is built from 13 residues. V lost 3 bases and J 3 bases, leaving 8 bases between the germline ends. Germline V lookup: CDR1 SEHNR, CDR2 FQNEAQ (reference sequence). CDR3 amino acids: CASSFTRDTEAFF. In DNA, the CDR3 is TGTGCCAGCAGCTTCACCCGGGACACTGAAGCTTTCTTT.

This rearrangement joins TRBV6-5 to TRBJ2-3; D possibly corresponds to TRBD1 (7 bases). Germline values: CDR1 MNHEY, CDR2 SVGAGI. Trimming pared 6 bases from V and 0 bases from J, leaving 10 bases between. This CDR3 has 14 residues. The CDR3 loop reads CASSQGGSTDTQYF. CDR3 DNA: TGTGCCAGCAGCCAGGGGGGTAGCACAGATACGCAGTATTTT.

The chain combines TRBV10-2 with TRBJ2-7, with TRBD2 identical over 15 bases. The CDR3 loop spans 18 amino acids. J gave up 0 bases and V 3 bases, and 6 bases lay outside the gene matches. Germline V lookup: CDR1 WSHSY, CDR2 SAAADI. The CDR3 nucleotides are TGCGCCAGCAGTGATTGGGGACTAGCGGGGGGAAACTCCTACGAGCAGTACTTC. This gives the protein CASSDWGLAGGNSYEQYF.

On this clone: One base away lies a much larger clone, so this may be a sequencing read error. This specimen includes other DNA sequences encoding the same CDR3. This chain links TRBV6-1 with TRBJ1-5, with D unclear. This CDR3 comprises 16 residues. Germline V gives CDR1 MNHNS, CDR2 SASEGT. CDR3 region: CASSEALQRGNQPQHF. CDR3 bases: TGTGCCAGCAGCGAAGCGCTTCAACGGGGAAATCAGCCCCAGCATTTT.

This clone was recorded a few times. This chain joins TRBV7-2 and TRBJ1-5; TRBD1 matches at 10 bases. CDR3 length: 14 residues. Germline lookup yields CDR1 SGHTA and CDR2 FQGNSA. J lost 7 bases, V lost 5 bases, and 5 bases had no gene match. The DNA for the CDR3 is TGTGCCAGCAGCAACCGGGACAGGGGACAGCCCCAGCATTTT. Amino acids: CASSNRDRGQPQHF.

The CDR3: CASSFGDRGNEQYF. CDR3 DNA: TGTGCCAGCAGTTTCGGGGACAGGGGAAACGAGCAGTACTTC. The chain joins TRBV27 to TRBJ2-7; 10 positions match TRBD1. This CDR3 has 14 residues. CDR1 is MNHEY and CDR2 is SMNVEV in the germline V gene (reference sequence). The V and J ends lost 3 bases and 5 bases, in that order; junction bases with no gene match: 4.

This rearrangement joins TRBV12-3 or TRBV12-4 to TRBJ2-7; 8 bases are shared with TRBD2. The V and J ends lost 11 bases and 0 bases, in that order; junction bases with no gene match: 6. The CDR3 runs 13 residues. CDR3 in DNA: TGTGCCTCACAGCGGGGGAGCTCCTACGAGCAGTACTTC. Protein: CASQRGSSYEQYF.

This clone has a single count. The V gene is TRBV28, the J gene TRBJ2-2; 7 bases fit TRBD2. This CDR3 comprises 18 residues. V dropped 8 bases and J dropped 0; count of bases not matched to a gene: 15. Germline-derived CDR1 and CDR2 are MDHEN and SYDVKM. The CDR3 here is CASGRGRLAGANTGELFF. Written as DNA, the CDR3 is TGTGCCAGCGGCCGGGGCCGCTTGGCGGGAGCGAACACCGGGGAGCTGTTTTTT. The entire variable domain, with the rest obtained from reference TRBV28 and TRBJ2-2, is as follows: DVKVTQSSRYLVKRTGEKVFLECVQDMDHENMFWYRQDPGLGLRLIYFSYDVKMKEKGDIPEGYSVSREKKERFSLILESASTNQTSMYLCASGRGRLAGANTGELFFGEGSRLTVL.

This clone appeared once. The chain is built from TRBV29-1 and TRBJ1-1; the D is unclear. With 0 bases removed from V and 2 bases from J, the gap between germline ends came to 13 bases. This CDR3 is 15 amino acids long. Germline V gives CDR1 SQVTM, CDR2 ANQGSEA. The CDR3 loop reads CSVEDLGQANTEAFF. The CDR3 DNA is TGCAGCGTTGAAGATCTTGGGCAGGCCAACACTGAAGCTTTCTTT.

The chain links TRBV11-3 to TRBJ1-1; tentatively, D is TRBD1 (5 bases). The CDR3 is made up of 18 amino acids. V lost 1 base to trimming and J lost 2 bases, with 20 bases between them. Germline-derived CDR1 and CDR2 are SGHNT and YENEEA. The CDR3 loop is CASSLALWDSSLNTEAFF. In DNA form, the CDR3 reads TGTGCCAGCAGCTTAGCACTTTGGGACTCCTCTTTAAACACTGAAGCTTTCTTT.

The chain couples TRBV5-7 to TRBJ2-7; D may be TRBD1 (5 bases). TRBV5-7 is noted as an ORF with a role that remains uncertain. The CDR3 consists of 14 residues. The ends were cut back, 4 bases at V and 0 bases at J, with 11 bases in the middle. The CDR3 coding sequence is TGTGCCAGCAGCGGCAGGGAAAGCTCCTACGAGCAGTACTTC. This gives the protein CASSGRESSYEQYF.

CDR3 DNA sequence: TGTGCCAGCAGCTTAGAGGAGGGTTCACCCCTCCACTTT. Amino acids: CASSLEEGSPLHF. This rearrangement joins TRBV7-3 to TRBJ1-6; no clear D. The CDR3 runs to 13 residues. Germline assignment: CDR1 SGHTA and CDR2 FQGTGA. V was clipped by 2 bases and J by 9 bases, with 8 bases between them. Combining the CDR3 with reference TRBV7-3 and TRBJ1-6 gives the whole variable domain GAGVSQTPSNKVTEKGKYVELRCDPISGHTALYWYRQSLGQGPEFLIYFQGTGAADDSGLPNDRFFAVRPEGSVSTLKIQRTERGDSAVYLCASSLEEGSPLHFGNGTRLTVT.

This chain links TRBV12-3 or TRBV12-4 with TRBJ1-1; D is undetermined. The V end lost 6 bases, the J end lost 1 base, and 9 bases lay between the germline ends. The CDR3 sequence is 13 residues long. The chain's CDR3 is CASSREENTEAFF. CDR3 DNA: TGTGCCAGCAGCCGAGAGGAGAACACTGAAGCTTTCTTT.

The gene calls are TRBV24-1 and TRBJ2-3; TRBD2 matches at 9 bases. Trimming at V came to 9 bases and at J to 3 bases, leaving 12 bases not matched to a gene. Looked up from germline, CDR1 is KGHDR and CDR2 is SFDVKD. The CDR3 runs 16 residues. CDR3 nucleotide sequence: TGTGCCACCGCGCCGCGGGGGGGCCGAGGGACAGATACGCAGTATTTT. Translated: CATAPRGGRGTDTQYF.

V is TRBV5-1 and J is TRBJ2-7; the match to TRBD1 covers 7 bases. This CDR3 has 16 amino acids. The germline gives CDR1 SGHRS, CDR2 YFSETQ. V gave up 1 base and J gave up 6 bases; unmatched junction bases: 13. The CDR3 reads CASSLRGTGAPAEQYF. In DNA form, the CDR3 reads TGCGCCAGCAGCTTGAGGGGCACAGGGGCCCCCGCCGAGCAGTACTTC.